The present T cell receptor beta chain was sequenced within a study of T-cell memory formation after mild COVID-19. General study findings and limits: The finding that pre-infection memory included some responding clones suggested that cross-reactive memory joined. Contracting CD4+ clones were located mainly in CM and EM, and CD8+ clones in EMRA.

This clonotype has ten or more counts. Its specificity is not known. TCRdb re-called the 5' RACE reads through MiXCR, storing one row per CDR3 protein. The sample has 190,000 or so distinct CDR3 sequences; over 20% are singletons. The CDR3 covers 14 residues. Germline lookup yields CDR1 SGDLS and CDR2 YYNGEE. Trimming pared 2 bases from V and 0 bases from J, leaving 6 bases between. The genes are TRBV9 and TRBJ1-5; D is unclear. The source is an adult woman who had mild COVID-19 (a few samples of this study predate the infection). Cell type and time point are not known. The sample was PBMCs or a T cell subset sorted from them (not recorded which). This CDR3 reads CASSVDGSNQPQHF. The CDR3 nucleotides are TGTGCCAGCAGCGTTGACGGTAGCAATCAGCCCCAGCATTTT.